Each of the 18 T cell receptor beta chains below was sequenced from the same sample in a study of T cell repertoires in MIS-A myocarditis. Sequencing used immunoSEQ multiplex PCR; TCRdb keeps in-frame clones, though not all of them. The sample consists of roughly 10,000 clones, around 83% of them appearing once. The sample taken for sequencing was right ventricle heart tissue obtained at autopsy. Every receptor here comes from a man younger than 35 with fulminant myocarditis from multisystem inflammatory syndrome in adults (MIS-A) after COVID-19.

J is TRBJ1-5 and V is TRBV19, with 7 bases that match TRBD1. The CDR3 is 14 amino acids. Germline CDR1 LNHDA, CDR2 SQIVND (reference sequence). The ends lost 7 bases at V and 2 bases at J; junction bases unmatched: 5. CDR3 DNA: TGTGCCAGTAAGGGCAGGGGGGGCAATCAGCCCCAGCATTTT. Its translation is CASKGRGGNQPQHF.

This chain connects TRBV6-5 to TRBJ1-4, with D possibly TRBD1 on 6 matching bases. Germline V gives CDR1 MNHEY, CDR2 SVGAGI. Trimming pared 7 bases from V and 8 bases from J, leaving 14 bases between. This CDR3 contains 13 residues. The CDR3 is CASTYGTQEKLFF. The CDR3 region has the DNA TGTGCCAGCACGTACGGGACACAAGAAAAACTGTTTTTT.

The chain couples TRBV5-4 to TRBJ2-2; 14 nucleotides align to TRBD2. Germline lookup yields CDR1 SGHNT and CDR2 YYREEE (reference sequence). V shed 9 bases and J 5 bases; nucleotides not matched to a gene: 9. This CDR3 is 16 amino acids long. This CDR3 reads CATRLAGGPRTGELFF. CDR3 sequence (DNA): TGTGCCACCCGACTAGCGGGGGGGCCGCGGACCGGGGAGCTGTTTTTT. Using reference TRBV5-4 and TRBJ2-2 for the parts outside the CDR3, the full variable domain is ETGVTQSPTHLIKTRGQQVTLRCSSQSGHNTVSWYQQALGQGPQFIFQYYREEENGRGNFPPRFSGLQFPNYSSELNVNALELDDSALYLCATRLAGGPRTGELFFGEGSRLTVL.

This clone is a singleton in its sample. CDR3 amino acids: CASSVGFGPPGANVLTF. As DNA, the CDR3 is TGTGCCAGCAGCGTAGGGTTCGGCCCGCCTGGGGCCAACGTCCTGACTTTC. This chain links TRBV9 with TRBJ2-6; no clear D gene. The CDR3 has 17 amino acids. Trimming took off 0 bases at V and 2 bases at J, with 12 bases between the two ends. From germline, CDR1 is SGDLS and CDR2 YYNGEE.

V gene TRBV15 combines with J gene TRBJ2-2, with 7 bases identical to TRBD2. The CDR3 has 15 amino acids. Germline V gene lookup returns CDR1 LNHNV and CDR2 YYDKDF (reference sequence). Germline trimming cut 2 bases from V and 5 bases from J; bases unmatched to any gene: 5. The CDR3 loop is CATSRRREATGELFF. The CDR3 coding sequence is TGTGCCACCAGCAGAAGACGGGAGGCTACCGGGGAGCTGTTTTTT.

V gene TRBV9 combines with J gene TRBJ2-1, with 7 bases fitting TRBD2. The junction had 8 bases not matched to a gene; V was cut back by 0 bases and J by 8 bases. This CDR3 has 15 amino acids. Germline CDR1 and CDR2: SGDLS and YYNGEE. The CDR3 coding sequence is TGTGCCAGCAGCGTAGCTGAGGGAGGGCCCTATGAGCAGTTCTTC. Its protein is CASSVAEGGPYEQFF.

V is TRBV5-4 and J is TRBJ1-6; a possible D gene is TRBD1 (5 bases). The CDR3 spans 16 residues. CDR1 and CDR2 from the germline V gene are SGHNT and YYREEE (reference sequence). V was trimmed by 1 base and J by 7 bases, leaving 15 bases between them. The CDR3 region is CASSLSQGVGNSPLHF. CDR3 nucleotides: TGTGCCAGCAGCTTGTCCCAGGGAGTGGGAAATTCACCCCTCCACTTT.

This clone came up once. CDR3: CASNPSGWTYEQYF. The CDR3 DNA reads as TGTGCCAGTAATCCCTCAGGGTGGACCTACGAGCAGTACTTC. The rearrangement uses TRBV19 and TRBJ2-7, with D perhaps TRBD1 (5 bases). This CDR3 has 14 amino acids. Trimming removed 7 bases from V and 2 bases from J, with 15 bases in between. Germline-derived CDR1 and CDR2 are LNHDA and SQIVND (reference sequence).

This chain joins TRBV9 and TRBJ1-6; perhaps TRBD1 as D (6 bases). Deletions cut 5 bases from V and 7 bases from J, with 13 bases between. The CDR3 runs to 14 residues. CDR1 is SGDLS, CDR2 YYNGEE, per germline. This chain's CDR3 is CASRDSNANSPLHF. CDR3 bases: TGTGCCAGCAGGGACAGTAACGCCAATTCACCCCTCCACTTT.

This clone has a single count. The rearrangement links TRBV28 to TRBJ2-5; D is uncertain. Trimming took off 6 bases at V and 5 bases at J, with 7 bases between the two ends. Germline V CDR1 and CDR2: MDHEN, SYDVKM. The CDR3 is made up of 11 amino acids. The CDR3 coding sequence is TGTGCCAGCAGGGTCCGGGAGACCCAGTACTTC. Translation gives CASRVRETQYF.

The chain has TRBV9 and TRBJ2-2, with 8 bases identical to TRBD1. Germline values: CDR1 SGDLS, CDR2 YYNGEE. The V segment lost 3 bases and the J segment 1 base; nucleotides outside the gene matches: 11. The CDR3 sequence is 18 residues long. In DNA form, the CDR3 reads TGTGCCAGCAGCGCCCAACTTCAAGGGACAGGGAACACCGGGGAGCTGTTTTTT. Its protein is CASSAQLQGTGNTGELFF.

V is TRBV19 and J is TRBJ2-7, with a tentative D call TRBD1 (5 bases). CDR3 length equals 13 residues. With 6 bases removed from V and 2 bases from J, the gap between germline ends came to 11 bases. The germline CDR1 and CDR2 sequences are LNHDA and SQIVND (reference sequence). The CDR3 DNA is TGTGCCAGTAGCCACAGGAGCGCCTACGAGCAGTACTTC. This translates into CASSHRSAYEQYF.

This clone showed up just a few times. This chain joins TRBV28 and TRBJ2-7; 10 nucleotides line up with TRBD1. Germline CDR1 and CDR2: MDHEN and SYDVKM. This CDR3 is 14 amino acids long. With 5 bases clipped from V and 4 bases from J, the junction kept 5 bases outside the gene matches. CDR3 in amino acids: CASSAGQGIYEQYF. CDR3 DNA sequence: TGTGCCAGCAGTGCGGGACAGGGGATTTACGAGCAGTACTTC.

The CDR3 is CASSVSGTPGAEQFF. Written as DNA, the CDR3 is TGTGCCAGCAGCGTGTCCGGGACACCCGGGGCCGAGCAGTTCTTC. The rearrangement links TRBV9 to TRBJ2-1; tentatively, D is TRBD1 (6 bases). With 2 bases removed from V and 10 bases from J, the gap between germline ends came to 19 bases. The length of the CDR3 is 15 residues. The germline V gene encodes CDR1 SGDLS and CDR2 YYNGEE.

The rearrangement joins TRBV29-1 to TRBJ1-3; a possible D gene is TRBD1 (6 bases). The germline V gene encodes CDR1 SQVTM and CDR2 ANQGSEA. The CDR3 runs 13 residues. Trimming left V 6 bases short and J 4 bases short, with 13 bases between. The CDR3 spells CSVDQGPGNTIYF. CDR3 DNA sequence: TGCAGCGTCGATCAGGGGCCCGGAAACACCATATATTTT.

The genes are TRBV5-1 and TRBJ1-4; no clear D gene. The V gene lost 7 bases and the J gene lost 5 bases, with 15 bases spanning the gap. CDR1 and CDR2 from the germline V gene are SGHRS and YFSETQ. The CDR3 is 14 residues long. CDR3 amino acids: CASGLQTVNEKLFF. The CDR3 DNA sequence: TGCGCCAGCGGATTACAGACCGTAAATGAAAAACTGTTTTTT.

The rearrangement joins TRBV4-1 to TRBJ2-7; D tentatively reads TRBD1 or TRBD2 (5 bases each). This CDR3 contains 18 residues. Germline CDR1 MGHRA, CDR2 YSYEKL. V lost 4 bases, J lost 6 bases, and 28 bases lay in between. This CDR3 reads CASSLRHSRDGLTGEQYF. Written as DNA, the CDR3 is TGCGCCAGCAGCCTAAGGCATTCCCGGGACGGCCTCACGGGCGAGCAGTACTTC.

The chain links TRBV30 to TRBJ1-2; D may be TRBD1 (6 bases). The germline CDR1 and CDR2 sequences are GTSNPN and SVGIG (reference sequence). V was trimmed by 7 bases and J by 3 bases, leaving 21 bases between them. The CDR3 is 15 residues long. This CDR3 is CASDHRGLLDYGYTF. CDR3 coding DNA: TGTGCCTCTGACCACCGGGGGCTCCTAGACTATGGCTACACCTTC.